The 25 T cell receptor beta chains below all came from one sample that was sequenced in a study of breast tumors, draining lymph nodes, adjacent tissues. Axillary draining lymph nodes of breast cancer patients supplied the node samples. One entry per CDR3 protein results from TCRdb running MiXCR on the multiplex PCR reads. The sample comprises some 150,000 distinct CDR3 sequences, approximately 33% of which are singletons, and roughly 3.8% rests with the top ten. Material for sequencing was axillary lymph node tissue. All receptors come from a female donor with breast cancer. Some clones in this sample may be carry-over from other donors' samples.

This clonotype was seen many times. This rearrangement joins TRBV29-1 to TRBJ2-3; no reliable D call. There are 14 residues in the CDR3. The germline V gene encodes CDR1 SQVTM and CDR2 ANQGSEA. Trimming left V 2 bases short and J 3 bases short, with 12 bases between. The CDR3 DNA reads TGCAGCGTTGAATCCGACCCCGAGACAGATACGCAGTATTTT. Its protein product is CSVESDPETDTQYF.

At least ten counts were recorded for this clonotype. V usage is TRBV14 and J usage is TRBJ2-3, with 8 bases aligning to TRBD1. V was clipped by 4 bases and J by 0 bases; unmatched bases: 9. There are 17 residues in the CDR3. CDR1 and CDR2 (germline): SGHDN, FVKESK. DNA of the CDR3: TGTGCCAGCAGCCGAAGATTCCAGGGGGCTAGCACAGATACGCAGTATTTT. Translation: CASSRRFQGASTDTQYF.

In its sample, this clonotype was seen many times. The chain combines TRBV4-1 with TRBJ2-7, with 10 bases identical to TRBD2. With 4 bases clipped from V and 2 bases from J, the junction kept 5 bases outside the gene matches. The CDR3 runs to 15 residues. In germline, CDR1 is MGHRA, CDR2 YSYEKL. CDR3: CASSPTSGAPYEQYF. CDR3 DNA sequence: TGCGCCAGCAGCCCCACTAGCGGGGCTCCCTACGAGCAGTACTTC.

To note about this clonotype: A much bigger clone sits one base away, suggesting this may be a read error. This chain connects TRBV6-2 or TRBV6-3 to TRBJ2-7, with D perhaps given as TRBD1 or TRBD2 (5 bases each). Trimming stripped 11 bases from V and 4 bases from J, with 21 bases between. This CDR3 is 14 amino acids long. Germline CDR1 MNHEY, CDR2 SVGEGT. CDR3 DNA sequence: TGTGCCTGTACCCAGGGACCGAATCAATACGAGCAGTACTTC. It translates to CACTQGPNQYEQYF.

Comment on this clonotype: A clone one base away is much larger, so this may be a read error. This chain connects TRBV27 to TRBJ2-3, with TRBD1 matching over 10 bases. The CDR3 contains 16 residues. The germline gives CDR1 MNHEY, CDR2 SMNVEV (reference sequence). The V gene end was trimmed by 2 bases and the J gene end by 5 bases; junction bases not matched to a gene: 7. This CDR3 is CASSLETGGFLDTQYF. The CDR3, as DNA: TGTGCCAGCAGTTTAGAGACAGGGGGCTTTCTAGATACGCAGTATTTT.

In regard to this clonotype: A much larger clonotype is one base distant, so this may be a read error. J is TRBJ2-3 and V is TRBV20-1; 10 nucleotides agree with TRBD2. The V gene end was trimmed by 4 bases and the J gene end by 7 bases; junction bases not matched to a gene: 14. Germline-derived CDR1 and CDR2 are DFQATT and SNEGSKA (reference sequence). The CDR3 is made up of 16 amino acids. In DNA form, the CDR3 reads TGCAGTGCTACGGCAAAAACTAGCGGGGCTTCTTATACGCAGTATTTT. This translates into CSATAKTSGASYTQYF.

The rearrangement uses TRBV6-5 and TRBJ1-2; TRBD1 matches at 10 bases. Germline CDR1 reads MNHEY; CDR2 reads SVGAGI. V lost 5 bases and J lost 11; bases outside the gene matches: 23. This CDR3 contains 18 residues. The CDR3 is CASSPLRIQETGGLSYTF. The CDR3 coding sequence is TGTGCCAGCAGTCCCCTTCGTATACAAGAGACAGGGGGCTTGAGTTACACCTTC.

The V and J genes are TRBV24-1 and TRBJ2-2; possibly TRBD1 for D (6 bases). The CDR3 is made up of 14 amino acids. The germline V and J ends were trimmed by 4 bases and 7 bases, with 12 bases remaining between them. In germline, CDR1 is KGHDR, CDR2 SFDVKD. In DNA form, the CDR3 reads TGTGCCACCAGTGACACCTCGACAGGCGGGGAGCTGTTTTTT. As protein: CATSDTSTGGELFF.

This clonotype was counted once. J is TRBJ2-1 and V is TRBV7-2, with D uncertain. CDR3 size: 14 residues. V was pared by 5 bases and J by 0 bases, with 8 bases between. The germline CDR1 and CDR2 sequences are SGHTA and FQGNSA. The CDR3 DNA is TGTGCCAGCAGCCCCCTACGCTCCTACAATGAGCAGTTCTTC. Translation gives CASSPLRSYNEQFF.

This clonotype appeared many times. V usage is TRBV7-2 and J usage is TRBJ2-3; possible D gene TRBD2, 5 bases. CDR3 length: 14 residues. V gave up 6 bases and J gave up 2 bases, with 12 bases separating them. The germline gives CDR1 SGHTA, CDR2 FQGNSA. DNA for the CDR3: TGTGCCAGCAGACCTAGGAGGACCACAGATACGCAGTATTTT. Its protein is CASRPRRTTDTQYF.

This clonotype turned up a few times. A read error is possible here, since a much larger clone lies one base away. In nucleotides, the CDR3 is TGCGCCAGCAGCCAAGAGGGAGGGTTAAGTGCAGGCTACGCCTTC. Encoded protein: CASSQEGGLSAGYAF. This rearrangement joins TRBV4-3 to TRBJ1-2, with unresolved D. Germline V CDR1 and CDR2: LGHNA, YSLEER. CDR3 length equals 15 residues.

There are many counts of this clonotype. Written as DNA, the CDR3 is TGTGCCAGCAGCGTGACAGGGGAAAGCTATGGCTACACCTTC. Protein sequence: CASSVTGESYGYTF. This rearrangement joins TRBV7-9 to TRBJ1-2; the match to TRBD1 covers 8 bases. The CDR3 has 14 amino acids. Trimming removed 5 bases from V and 4 bases from J; junction bases left unmatched: 6. Per the germline V gene, CDR1 is SEHNR and CDR2 is FQNEAQ (reference sequence).

The table lists this clonotype with many counts. The chain is built from TRBV6-1 and TRBJ2-2; maybe TRBD2 (5 bases). CDR1 is MNHNS, CDR2 SASEGT, per germline. Trimming removed 10 bases at V and 0 bases at J, with 18 bases between. The CDR3 has 16 amino acids. The CDR3 DNA reads TGTGCCACCCCCACGGGAAAGAGCGCGAACACCGGGGAGCTGTTTTTT. Its translation is CATPTGKSANTGELFF.

This clonotype was picked up many times. The rearrangement joins TRBV15 to TRBJ2-5; 13 positions match TRBD2. The CDR3 is made up of 15 amino acids. V lost 3 bases and J lost 4; bases outside the gene matches: 2. CDR1 LNHNV and CDR2 YYDKDF come from the germline V gene (reference sequence). The CDR3 DNA sequence: TGTGCCACCAGCAGGAGGACTAGCGGGAGAGAGACCCAGTACTTC. Protein: CATSRRTSGRETQYF.

As regards this clonotype: This is likely an artifact of a read error, given a far larger clone one base away. The rearrangement joins TRBV5-1 to TRBJ2-5; D remains ambiguous. The CDR3 extends over 11 amino acids. Germline CDR1 SGHRS, CDR2 YFSETQ. The CDR3 spells CASSDQETRYF. The CDR3 DNA sequence: TGCGCCAGCAGCGATCAAGAGACCCGGTACTTC.

Comments on this clonotype: Compared with germline, one end of the junction differs, possibly owing to a read error. The CDR3 coding sequence is TGCAGTGTTATAGATCACAATGAGCAGCTCTTC. Protein product: CSVIDHNEQLF. The gene calls are TRBV20-1 and TRBJ2-1; no definite D call. Germline V CDR1 and CDR2: DFQATT, SNEGSKA (reference sequence). This CDR3 comprises 11 residues.

This chain joins TRBV29-1 and TRBJ1-1; weak D call: TRBD1 (5 bases). V was trimmed by 7 bases and J by 3 bases, leaving 15 bases between them. The CDR3 length is 13 residues. Germline CDR1 is SQVTM and CDR2 is ANQGSEA. The CDR3, as DNA: TGCAGCGCCTACCCGGGGCCGGACACTGAAGCTTTCTTT. This gives the protein CSAYPGPDTEAFF.

This clonotype was detected ten times or more. V usage is TRBV20-1 and J usage is TRBJ2-1, with TRBD2 matching over 12 bases. Germline lookup yields CDR1 DFQATT and CDR2 SNEGSKA (reference sequence). The CDR3 is made up of 17 amino acids. Trimming cost V 4 bases and J 1 base; bases outside gene matches: 8. The CDR3 is CSAKRTSGKRSYNEQFF. In nucleotides, the CDR3 is TGCAGTGCTAAGAGGACTAGCGGGAAAAGGTCCTACAATGAGCAGTTCTTC.

Details on this clonotype: The CDR3 does not end in the conserved phenylalanine or tryptophan, so this is likely a read error. The chain carries TRBV10-2 and TRBJ2-5, with D perhaps TRBD2 (5 bases). The CDR3 covers 14 residues. V was cut by 10 bases and J by 4 bases, with 19 bases left in between. Germline-derived CDR1 and CDR2 are WSHSY and SAAADI. The CDR3 DNA sequence: TGCGCCACCCGGGAAAGGGTCAACCGAGAGACCCAGTACTCC. This translates into CATRERVNRETQYS.

This clonotype came up many times. This sequence joins TRBV6-6 and TRBJ1-5, with TRBD1 identical over 8 bases. After removal of 4 bases from V and 1 base from J, the junction contained 6 bases not matched to a gene. Germline CDR1 reads MNHNY; CDR2 reads SVGAGI (reference sequence). The length of the CDR3 is 16 residues. The CDR3 DNA follows: TGTGCCAGCAGTTCGTCAGGGGGCTCAAGCAATCAGCCCCAGCATTTT. Its translation: CASSSSGGSSNQPQHF.

The sample holds many counts of this clonotype. The chain is built from TRBV20-1 and TRBJ2-7; D is ambiguous. The CDR3 spans 13 residues. Looked up from germline, CDR1 is DFQATT and CDR2 is SNEGSKA (reference sequence). Trimming pared 2 bases from V and 0 bases from J, leaving 8 bases between. The CDR3 spells CSARTANSYEQYF. DNA of the CDR3: TGCAGTGCTAGAACGGCGAACTCCTACGAGCAGTACTTC.

Only one count was recorded for this clonotype. V usage is TRBV7-9 and J usage is TRBJ1-2, with 8 positions matching TRBD1. V dropped 2 bases and J dropped 6; count of bases not matched to a gene: 5. CDR1 SEHNR and CDR2 FQNEAQ come from the germline V gene (reference sequence). This CDR3 comprises 14 residues. CDR3 loop: CASSLQGATNGYTF. The CDR3 coding sequence is TGTGCCAGCAGCTTACAGGGGGCAACGAATGGCTACACCTTC. The variable domain in full, completed from reference TRBV7-9 and TRBJ1-2, reads DTGVSQNPRHKITKRGQNVTFRCDPISEHNRLYWYRQTLGQGPEFLTYFQNEAQLEKSRLLSDRFSAERPKGSFSTLEIQRTEQGDSAMYLCASSLQGATNGYTFGSGTRLTVV.

The rearrangement uses TRBV7-3 and TRBJ2-7; TRBD1 agrees at 11 bases. Trimming took 2 bases from V and 7 from J; bases not matched to a gene: 7. Per germline, CDR1 SGHTA and CDR2 FQGTGA. This CDR3 has 15 residues. This CDR3 is CASSLRGTGGGEQYF. The CDR3 coding sequence is TGTGCCAGCAGCTTACGAGGGACAGGGGGTGGTGAGCAGTACTTC.

The chain couples TRBV15 to TRBJ1-2, with 9 bases lining up with TRBD1. The CDR3 totals 14 residues. Germline V gives CDR1 LNHNV, CDR2 YYDKDF (reference sequence). V shed 0 bases and J 6 bases; nucleotides not matched to a gene: 2. The CDR3: CATSREGQGDGYTF. CDR3 DNA: TGTGCCACCAGCAGAGAGGGACAGGGCGATGGCTACACCTTC. Complete variable domain (other parts from reference TRBV15 and TRBJ1-2): DAMVIQNPRYQVTQFGKPVTLSCSQTLNHNVMYWYQQKSSQAPKLLFHYYDKDFNNEADTPDNFQSRRPNTSFCFLDIRSPGLGDTAMYLCATSREGQGDGYTFGSGTRLTVV.

This clonotype was seen many times. The chain links TRBV27 to TRBJ1-3; D is unresolved. This CDR3 comprises 13 residues. Trimming removed 7 bases at V and 4 bases at J, with 11 bases between. Germline lookup yields CDR1 MNHEY and CDR2 SMNVEV (reference sequence). The CDR3 protein is CASTQSAGNTIYF. The DNA for the CDR3 is TGTGCCAGCACCCAATCCGCGGGAAACACCATATATTTT.